A single TCR beta chain is shown here with its context. At one end, the junction sequence differs from germline, possibly due to a read error. This CDR3 region has 16 residues. Germline CDR1 and CDR2: LNHNV and YYDKDF (reference sequence). This entry belongs to a study of regulatory T cells in long-lasting Graves disease. Arm-PCR of CDR3 regions and iRepertoire HTBI primers were the basis on which TCR beta libraries were built. In the original analysis: Sequenced samples collectively carried under 75 TRBV and roughly 15 TRBJ segments. TCRdb processed the multiplex PCR reads anew with MiXCR; each CDR3 protein has one entry. It is TCRdb's table, rather than the study itself, that gives the V and J calls and clone size. The table includes about 500,000 distinct CDR3 sequences, 15% to 20% detected once. Time point here: newly diagnosed GD, antithyroid drugs for less than 3 months. PBMC RNA was the source of the TCR library. Doctors identified Graves' disease using the American Thyroid Association guidelines.

These data were likewise used in another study, on T cells in Graves' hyperthyroidism and ophthalmopathy. This second study says: First-round RT-PCR of the TCR CDR3 relied on the HTBI primer set.

This clonotype was obtained from a man aged 35 to 55 with Graves disease. Source: peripheral blood mononuclear cells (PBMCs), taken at new diagnosis, from a patient treated with antithyroid drugs. The gene calls are TRBV15 and TRBJ2-1, with a weak D call TRBD2 (6 bases). CDR3 sequence reads: CATSRDLANSYSEQFF. CDR3 DNA: TGTGCCACCAGCAGGGATCTAGCGAACTCCTACAGTGAGCAGTTCTTC.